These 15 T cell receptor beta chains were all obtained from the same sample, sequenced in a study of blood T cell repertoires in COVID-19 (TCRdb year 2020). Library method: the immunoSEQ multiplex PCR assay. The clones in this table, taken by TCRdb from immuneACCESS, are in-frame only. Not every clone is retained; where verified, under half of the shortfall comes from an unresolved V gene, and the cause of the rest is unknown. For this sample the table gives about 89,000 clones, of which roughly 78% were detected only once. The ten largest account for roughly 19% of the sample. The sample taken for sequencing was peripheral blood. The origin of the receptors is a woman older than 75 with acute or convalescent COVID-19.

The V call is TRBV3-1 (or the pseudogene TRBV3-2), the J call TRBJ2-1, with 7 positions matching TRBD2. J was trimmed by 6 bases and V by 2 bases; bases with no gene match: 4. The CDR3 is made up of 14 amino acids. In germline, CDR1 is LGHDT, CDR2 YNNKEL (reference sequence). The CDR3 DNA follows: TGTGCCAGCAGCCAACTGGGAGGGGTCAATGAGCAGTTCTTC. Protein product: CASSQLGGVNEQFF.

This clone was observed a few times. This rearrangement joins TRBV11-2 to TRBJ2-3; 7 nucleotides match TRBD1. V shed 5 bases, J shed 0 bases, and the junction held 11 bases outside the gene matches. Per the germline V gene, CDR1 is SGHAT and CDR2 is FQNNGV. This CDR3 has 17 residues. CDR3 in DNA: TGTGCCAGCAGCCTCACTAGGGGGCTCCCCAGCACAGATACGCAGTATTTT. Its protein is CASSLTRGLPSTDTQYF.

V gene TRBV3-1 (or the pseudogene TRBV3-2) combines with J gene TRBJ1-2, with D tentatively TRBD1 (5 bases). This CDR3 is built from 15 residues. The V gene's germline CDR1 is LGHDT and CDR2 YNNKEL (reference sequence). Trimming cost V 0 bases and J 4 bases, with 12 bases left between them. The CDR3 here is CASSQEGKGIYGYTF. Here the CDR3 DNA reads TGTGCCAGCAGCCAAGAGGGGAAGGGGATCTATGGCTACACCTTC.

This clone showed up just a few times. The chain employs TRBV5-6 and TRBJ1-1; D perhaps matches TRBD1 (5 bases). The V gene lost 4 bases and the J gene lost 4 bases, with 17 bases spanning the gap. The CDR3 covers 15 residues. In germline, CDR1 is SGHDT, CDR2 YYEEEE. CDR3 sequence (DNA): TGTGCCAGCAGCCGCTTGTGGGCGGGGGGCACTGAAGCTTTCTTT. Translation gives CASSRLWAGGTEAFF.

The chain recombines TRBV27 with TRBJ1-2, with 9 bases aligning to TRBD1. This CDR3 has 14 residues. In germline, CDR1 is MNHEY, CDR2 SMNVEV (reference sequence). The ends lost 6 bases at V and 6 bases at J; junction bases unmatched: 8. As DNA, the CDR3 is TGTGCCAGCAGCCAGGGACAGGGTTACAATGGCTACACCTTC. It translates to CASSQGQGYNGYTF.

The V and J genes are TRBV20-1 and TRBJ2-5, with 7 nucleotides matching TRBD2. The V gene's germline CDR1 is DFQATT and CDR2 SNEGSKA (reference sequence). The CDR3 has 14 amino acids. The junction had 11 bases not matched to a gene; V was cut back by 5 bases and J by 5 bases. Here the CDR3 reads CSAGGRGSGETQYF. In DNA, the CDR3 is TGCAGTGCTGGTGGGCGGGGGTCGGGGGAGACCCAGTACTTC.

This chain links TRBV30 with TRBJ1-5; TRBD1 is a possible D gene (5 bases). V was trimmed by 3 bases and J by 0 bases, leaving 15 bases between them. The CDR3 sequence is 16 residues long. Germline CDR1 is GTSNPN and CDR2 is SVGIG (reference sequence). CDR3 sequence (DNA): TGTGCCTGGAGCTCCCCCTCAGGGTATAGCAATCAGCCCCAGCATTTT. Protein: CAWSSPSGYSNQPQHF.

The V gene is TRBV9, the J gene TRBJ1-6, with TRBD1 as a possible D gene (5 bases). The CDR3 totals 14 residues. V shed 4 bases and J shed 5 bases, with 10 bases lying between them. The germline V gene encodes CDR1 SGDLS and CDR2 YYNGEE. In DNA, the CDR3 is TGTGCCAGCAGCACCGGGGGAAATAATTCACCCCTCCACTTT. Translated: CASSTGGNNSPLHF.

V usage is TRBV10-3 and J usage is TRBJ2-7, with TRBD1 as a possible D gene (6 bases). The CDR3 sequence is 15 residues long. V lost 0 bases and J lost 3, with 12 bases in between. Germline CDR1 and CDR2: ENHRY and SYGVKD. In nucleotides, the CDR3 is TGTGCCATCAGTGAGTCGACCGAGGGGGTCTACGAGCAGTACTTC. Its translation is CAISESTEGVYEQYF.

The chain carries TRBV5-8 and TRBJ2-7; 10 bases align to TRBD2. This CDR3 comprises 16 residues. V was clipped by 0 bases and J by 5 bases; unmatched bases: 8. Germline loops: CDR1 SGHTS, CDR2 YDEGEE. CDR3 sequence (DNA): TGTGCCAGCAGCTTGGGCCTAGCGGGAGCTGCTAACGAGCAGTACTTC. Residues: CASSLGLAGAANEQYF.

The chain uses TRBV12-5 and TRBJ1-5; D perhaps matches TRBD1 (5 bases). Between the trimmed V and J ends, which lost 2 bases and 6 bases, there was a span of 14 bases. This CDR3 has 15 amino acids. CDR1 and CDR2 (germline): LGHNT, FRNRAP. The CDR3 DNA reads TGTGCTAGTGGTTTGTTTGTCGACGGGGGTCAGCCCCAGCATTTT. It translates to CASGLFVDGGQPQHF.

The V and J genes are TRBV4-1 and TRBJ2-7; a possible D gene is TRBD1 (6 bases). This CDR3 is built from 15 residues. Germline V gene lookup returns CDR1 MGHRA and CDR2 YSYEKL. V lost 4 bases to trimming and J lost 2 bases, with 15 bases between them. The CDR3 sequence is CASSPASRGPYEQYF. CDR3 DNA sequence: TGCGCCAGCAGCCCTGCTAGCAGGGGACCCTACGAGCAGTACTTC.

In nucleotides, the CDR3 is TGTGCCAGCTCCCAGGGCGGTTGGGGCAATCAGCCCCAGCATTTT. This translates into CASSQGGWGNQPQHF. The V gene is TRBV25-1, the J gene TRBJ1-5, with D possibly matching TRBD1 (5 bases). CDR3 length equals 15 residues. The V end lost 8 bases, the J end lost 2 bases, and 16 bases lay between the germline ends. Germline assignment: CDR1 MGHDK and CDR2 SYGVNS. Filled out from reference TRBV25-1 and TRBJ1-5, the complete variable domain reads EADIYQTPRYLVIGTGKKITLECSQTMGHDKMYWYQQDPGMELHLIHYSYGVNSTEKGDLSSESTVSRIRTEHFPLTLESARPSHTSQYLCASSQGGWGNQPQHFGDGTRLSIL.

This chain connects TRBV11-3 to TRBJ2-3; D is possibly TRBD2 (5 bases). The CDR3 consists of 15 residues. CDR1 SGHNT and CDR2 YENEEA come from the germline V gene. The germline V and J ends were trimmed by 4 bases and 3 bases, with 14 bases remaining between them. Here the CDR3 DNA reads TGTGCCAGCAGCTCCAAAGGACTGGCGACAGATACGCAGTATTTT. Translating it yields CASSSKGLATDTQYF.

There are a few counts of this clone. This chain joins TRBV7-2 and TRBJ1-6; 9 positions match TRBD1. CDR1 and CDR2 from the germline V gene are SGHTA and FQGNSA. V lost 5 bases, J lost 14 bases, and 10 bases stayed unmatched. The CDR3 is 14 residues long. This CDR3 reads CASSLSHTGGTLHF. CDR3 DNA: TGTGCCAGCAGCCTATCCCATACAGGGGGCACCCTCCACTTT.